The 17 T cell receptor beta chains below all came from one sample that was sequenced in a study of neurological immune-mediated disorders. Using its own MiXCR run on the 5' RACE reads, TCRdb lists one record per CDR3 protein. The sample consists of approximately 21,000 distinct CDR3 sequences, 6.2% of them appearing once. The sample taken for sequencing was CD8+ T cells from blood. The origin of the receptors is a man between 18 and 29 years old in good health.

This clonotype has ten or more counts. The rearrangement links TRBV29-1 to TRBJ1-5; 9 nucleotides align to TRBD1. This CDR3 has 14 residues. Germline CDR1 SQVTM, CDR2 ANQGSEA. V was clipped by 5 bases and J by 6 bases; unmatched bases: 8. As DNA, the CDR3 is TGCAGCGTTTCCGGGACAGGGAATTCTCAGCCCCAGCATTTT. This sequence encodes CSVSGTGNSQPQHF.

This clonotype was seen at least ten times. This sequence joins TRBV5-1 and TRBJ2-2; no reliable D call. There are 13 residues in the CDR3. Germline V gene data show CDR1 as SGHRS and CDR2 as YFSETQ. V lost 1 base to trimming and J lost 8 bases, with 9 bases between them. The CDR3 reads CASSLTGPGELFF. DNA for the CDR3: TGCGCCAGCAGCTTGACCGGGCCGGGGGAGCTGTTTTTT.

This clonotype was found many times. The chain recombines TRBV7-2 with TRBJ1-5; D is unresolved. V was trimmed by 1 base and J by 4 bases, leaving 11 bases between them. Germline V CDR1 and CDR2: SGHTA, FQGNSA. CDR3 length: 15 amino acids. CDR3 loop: CASSLGPWANQPQHF. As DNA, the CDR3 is TGTGCCAGCAGCTTAGGGCCCTGGGCAAATCAGCCCCAGCATTTT.

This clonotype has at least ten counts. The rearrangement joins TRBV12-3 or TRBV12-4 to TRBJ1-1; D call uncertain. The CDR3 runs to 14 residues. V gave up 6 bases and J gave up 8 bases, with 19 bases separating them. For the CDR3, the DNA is TGTGCCAGCAGCTCTAGTGGACCCGGTGGAGAAGCTTTCTTT. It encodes CASSSSGPGGEAFF.

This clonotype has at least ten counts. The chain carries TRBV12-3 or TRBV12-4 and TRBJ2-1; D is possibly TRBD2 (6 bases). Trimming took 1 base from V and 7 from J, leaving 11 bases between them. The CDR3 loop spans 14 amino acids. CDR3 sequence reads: CASSLGPGGNEQFF. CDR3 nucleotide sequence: TGTGCCAGCAGTTTAGGGCCCGGAGGGAATGAGCAGTTCTTC.

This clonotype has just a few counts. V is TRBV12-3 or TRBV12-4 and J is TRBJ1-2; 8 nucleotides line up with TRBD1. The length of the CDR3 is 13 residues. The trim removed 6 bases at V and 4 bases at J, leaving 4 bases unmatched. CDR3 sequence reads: CASRTGTGYGYTF. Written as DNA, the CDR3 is TGTGCCAGCAGAACAGGGACAGGCTATGGCTACACCTTC.

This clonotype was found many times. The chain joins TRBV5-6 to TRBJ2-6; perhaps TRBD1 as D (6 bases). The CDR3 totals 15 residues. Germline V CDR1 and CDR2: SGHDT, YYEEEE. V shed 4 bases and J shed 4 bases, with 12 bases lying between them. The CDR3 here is CASSPGVAGANVLTF. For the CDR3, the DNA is TGTGCCAGCAGCCCAGGGGTAGCGGGGGCCAACGTCCTGACTTTC.

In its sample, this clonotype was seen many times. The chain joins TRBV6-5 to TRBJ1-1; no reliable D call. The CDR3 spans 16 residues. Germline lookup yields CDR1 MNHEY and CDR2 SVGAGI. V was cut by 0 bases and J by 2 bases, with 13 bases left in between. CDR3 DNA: TGTGCCAGCAGTTACTCGCTCGGCAGTTTAAACACTGAAGCTTTCTTT. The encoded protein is CASSYSLGSLNTEAFF.

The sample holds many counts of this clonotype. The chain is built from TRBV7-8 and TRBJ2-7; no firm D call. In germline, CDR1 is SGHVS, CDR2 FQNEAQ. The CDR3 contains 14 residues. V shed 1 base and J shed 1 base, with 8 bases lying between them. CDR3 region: CASSLVAESYEQYF. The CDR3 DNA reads TGTGCCAGCAGCTTAGTTGCGGAATCCTACGAGCAGTACTTC.

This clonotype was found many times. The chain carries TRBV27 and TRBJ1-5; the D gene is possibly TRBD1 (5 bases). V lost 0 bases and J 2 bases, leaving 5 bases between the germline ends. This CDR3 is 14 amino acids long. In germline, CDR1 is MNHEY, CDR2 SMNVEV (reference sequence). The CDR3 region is CASSLSGGNQPQHF. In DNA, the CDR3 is TGTGCCAGCAGTTTATCGGGGGGCAATCAGCCCCAGCATTTT.

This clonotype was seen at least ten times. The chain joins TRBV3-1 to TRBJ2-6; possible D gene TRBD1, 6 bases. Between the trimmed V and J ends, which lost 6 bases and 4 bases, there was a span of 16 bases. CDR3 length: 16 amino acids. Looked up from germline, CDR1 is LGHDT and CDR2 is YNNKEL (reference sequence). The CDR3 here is CASRHKAGVGANVLTF. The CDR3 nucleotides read TGTGCCAGCAGACACAAAGCAGGGGTCGGGGCCAACGTCCTGACTTTC.

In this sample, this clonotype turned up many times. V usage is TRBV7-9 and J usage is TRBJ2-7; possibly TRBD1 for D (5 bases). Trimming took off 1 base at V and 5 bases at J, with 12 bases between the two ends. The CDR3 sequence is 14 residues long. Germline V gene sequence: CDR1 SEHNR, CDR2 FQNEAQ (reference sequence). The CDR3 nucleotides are TGTGCCAGCAGCTTAGGAGCAGGGTCCGACGAGCAGTACTTC. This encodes CASSLGAGSDEQYF.

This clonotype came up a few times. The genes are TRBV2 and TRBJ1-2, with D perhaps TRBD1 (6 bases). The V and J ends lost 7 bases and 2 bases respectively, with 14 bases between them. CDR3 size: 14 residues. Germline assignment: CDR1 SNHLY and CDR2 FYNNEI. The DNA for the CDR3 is TGTGCCAGCATGCGGACAGATTTGAACTATGGCTACACCTTC. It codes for CASMRTDLNYGYTF.

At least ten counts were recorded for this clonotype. The CDR3, as DNA: TGTGCCAGCAGCCCCCCTCGAACCTACGAGCAGTACTTC. Translating gives CASSPPRTYEQYF. This chain uses TRBV7-9 with TRBJ2-7; D remains ambiguous. Looked up from germline, CDR1 is SEHNR and CDR2 is FQNEAQ (reference sequence). The length of the CDR3 is 13 residues. V dropped 5 bases and J dropped 2 bases, with 10 bases sitting between them. The full variable domain, with the rest looked up from reference TRBV7-9 and TRBJ2-7, is DTGVSQNPRHKITKRGQNVTFRCDPISEHNRLYWYRQTLGQGPEFLTYFQNEAQLEKSRLLSDRFSAERPKGSFSTLEIQRTEQGDSAMYLCASSPPRTYEQYFGPGTRLTVT.

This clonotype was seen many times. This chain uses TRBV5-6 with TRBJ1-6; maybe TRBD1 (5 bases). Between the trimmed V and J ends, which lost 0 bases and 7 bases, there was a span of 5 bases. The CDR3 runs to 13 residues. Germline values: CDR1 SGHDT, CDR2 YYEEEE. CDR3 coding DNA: TGTGCCAGCAGCTTGGACAGGAATTCACCCCTCCACTTT. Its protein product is CASSLDRNSPLHF. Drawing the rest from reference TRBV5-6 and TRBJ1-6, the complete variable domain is DAGVTQSPTHLIKTRGQQVTLRCSPKSGHDTVSWYQQALGQGPQFIFQYYEEEERQRGNFPDRFSGHQFPNYSSELNVNALLLGDSALYLCASSLDRNSPLHFGNGTRLTVT.

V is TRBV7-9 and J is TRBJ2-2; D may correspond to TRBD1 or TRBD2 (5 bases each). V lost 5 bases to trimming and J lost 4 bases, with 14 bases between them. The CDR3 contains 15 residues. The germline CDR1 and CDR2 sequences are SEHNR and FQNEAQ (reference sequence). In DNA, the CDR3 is TGTGCCAGCAGCGCGGGCAGGGTTAGCACCGGGGAGCTGTTTTTT. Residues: CASSAGRVSTGELFF.

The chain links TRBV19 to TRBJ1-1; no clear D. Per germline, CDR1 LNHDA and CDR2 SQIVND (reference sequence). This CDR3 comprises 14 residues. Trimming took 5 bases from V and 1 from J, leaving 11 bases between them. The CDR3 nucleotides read TGTGCCAGTAGTCCAGTCATGGCGAACACTGAAGCTTTCTTT. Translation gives CASSPVMANTEAFF.